This TCR beta chain derives from a study of CD8 T cells in Susac syndrome. Regarding the study as a whole: CD4+ T cell repertoires in Susac syndrome exhibited no evidence of clonal expansion.

Random-hexamer reverse transcription was applied to roughly 0.45 to 1 ug RNA. Amplification of TCR beta CDR3 used immunoSEQ multiplex PCR across 54 Vbeta and 13 Jbeta. Each CDR3 protein is one row after TCRdb ran MiXCR on the immunoSEQ multiplex PCR reads. The table lists over 150,000 distinct CDR3 sequences, approximately 95% of them singletons. With 2 bases clipped from V and 1 base from J, the junction kept 2 bases outside the gene matches. The CDR3 length is 15 residues. The patients with Susac syndrome satisfied recently defined diagnostic criteria for either definite or probable disease. It was negative isolation that provided the CD8+ and CD4+ T cells, whereas TEMRA cells were enriched by FACS. This clonotype has just a few counts. Its antigen is undetermined.

The rearrangement uses TRBV12-3 or TRBV12-4 and TRBJ2-1; 7 positions agree with TRBD2. Sequencing was carried out using CD4+ T cells from PBMCs. The receptor was derived from a human donor with Susac syndrome. The CDR3 DNA is TGTGCCAGCAGTTTAATAGCGGGTTCCTACAATGAGCAGTTCTTC. It codes for CASSLIAGSYNEQFF.